The T cell receptor (beta chain) described here comes from a study of T-cell reconstitution after alpha-beta-depleted transplantation in children. General observations from the study: Expanded graft clones, several hundred of them, were reportedly the source of alpha-beta T cells about two months after transplant. Recipient T cells and thymic progenitors that survived gave rise to the high TCRbeta diversity observed at day 60 in some patients. T-cell numbers and diversity, one year after transplant, stemmed largely from T cells that were newly produced.

Comment on this clonotype: Its antigen is currently unknown.

Unique molecular identifiers were incorporated into the prepared TCRbeta library. TCRdb redid the calling of the PCR reads with MiXCR, one entry per CDR3 protein. The sample lists a few hundred thousand distinct CDR3 sequences; approximately 30% were seen once. This CDR3 is built from 14 residues. V was shortened by 3 bases and J by 7 bases, with 12 bases between the two germline ends. Germline V gene lookup returns CDR1 KGHSH and CDR2 LQKENI. The origin of this receptor is a boy under two years old with Wiskott-Aldrich syndrome, due to receive a stem cell transplant. The rearrangement links TRBV18 to TRBJ1-4; tentative D call: TRBD1 (5 bases). The input for sequencing was PBMCs, taken before TCRalphabeta/CD19-depleted stem cell transplant. CDR3: CASSPDLGTEKLFF. For the CDR3, the DNA is TGTGCCAGCTCACCGGACTTAGGGACTGAAAAACTGTTTTTT.